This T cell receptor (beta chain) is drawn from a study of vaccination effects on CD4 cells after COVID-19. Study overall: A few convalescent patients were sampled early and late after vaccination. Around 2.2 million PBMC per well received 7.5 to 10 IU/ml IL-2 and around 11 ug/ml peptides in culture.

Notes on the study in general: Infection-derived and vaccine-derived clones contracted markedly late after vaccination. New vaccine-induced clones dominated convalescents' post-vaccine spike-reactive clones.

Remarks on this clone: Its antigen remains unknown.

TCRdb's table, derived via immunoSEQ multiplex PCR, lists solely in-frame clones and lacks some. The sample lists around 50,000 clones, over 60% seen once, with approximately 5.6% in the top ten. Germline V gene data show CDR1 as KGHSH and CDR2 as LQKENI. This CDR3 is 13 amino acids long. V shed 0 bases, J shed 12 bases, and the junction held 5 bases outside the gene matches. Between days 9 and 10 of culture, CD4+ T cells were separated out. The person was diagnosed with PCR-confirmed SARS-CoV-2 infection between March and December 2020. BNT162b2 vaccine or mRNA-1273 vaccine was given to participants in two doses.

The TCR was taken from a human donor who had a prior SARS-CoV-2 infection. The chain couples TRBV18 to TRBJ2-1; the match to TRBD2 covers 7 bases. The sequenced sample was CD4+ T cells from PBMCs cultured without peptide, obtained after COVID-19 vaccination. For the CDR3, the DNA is TGTGCCAGCTCACCACCGGCTAGCGGCTCGCAGTTCTTC. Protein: CASSPPASGSQFF.